The T cell receptor (beta chain) under discussion was sequenced for a study of shared clonotypes between healthy human individuals. Study-level points and caveats: Across subsets, estimated richness was generally greater for naive than for memory populations. Sampling covered nothing but blood. Tissue TCR repertoires likely differ from those found in blood. Generation probabilities were higher for clonotypes shared across all four sorted-subset donors than for unshared ones.

With respect to this clone: What it recognizes is unknown.

The naive CD8 fraction comprised CD45RO-negative cells positively selected for CCR7 and excluded terminally differentiated effector memory CD45RA+ cells. V shed 3 bases and J shed 3 bases, with 9 bases lying between them. The CDR3 has 13 residues. Germline V gene lookup returns CDR1 MDHEN and CDR2 SYDVKM. Original data processing: ImmunoSEQ output held junction-only sequences without quality scores, so filtering differed. Sequencing was performed with immunoSEQ multiplex PCR; in TCRdb, only in-frame clones are kept and a portion is missing. The DNA was the basis for D and trimming; V, J and clone size are from that table. The sample holds about 2.1 million clones, 85% to 95% seen once.

The TCR originated in a man aged 18 to 30 in good health. Some clones in this sample may be carry-over from other donors' samples. The gene calls are TRBV28 and TRBJ2-7; D call uncertain. The sample was naive CD8+ T cells from PBMCs. The CDR3 DNA sequence: TGTGCCAGCAGTTTTAGGATGGACTACGAGCAGTACTTC. It specifies CASSFRMDYEQYF.